The 4 T cell receptor beta chains given below trace back to one sample, sequenced in a study of blood T cells in healthy people across ages. The authors ran a second PCR of about 7 to 11 cycles using a sample-barcoded 5' primer and a J-beta primer mix. Each CDR3 protein gets one entry after TCRdb re-called the 5' RACE reads with MiXCR. This table holds fewer than 1.5 million distinct CDR3 sequences, 42% found once. Material: blood. The source is a woman aged 18-29 years in good health.

The CDR3 loop reads CASSQGQGSGYGYTF. The CDR3 nucleotides read TGTGCCAGCAGCCAAGGACAGGGCTCTGGCTATGGCTACACCTTC. The V call is TRBV4-2, the J call TRBJ1-2; 7 bases are shared with TRBD1. Per the germline V gene, CDR1 is LGHNA and CDR2 is YNFKEQ. This CDR3 is 15 amino acids long. J lost 4 bases, V lost 1 base, and 6 bases had no gene match.

The chain uses TRBV20-1 and TRBJ1-5; possibly TRBD1 for D (5 bases). Germline CDR1 and CDR2: DFQATT and SNEGSKA (reference sequence). Trimming pared 0 bases from V and 3 bases from J, leaving 9 bases between. The CDR3 has 14 amino acids. This CDR3 is CSARETTVNQPQHF. DNA for the CDR3: TGCAGTGCTAGAGAAACGACAGTCAATCAGCCCCAGCATTTT.

The gene calls are TRBV29-1 and TRBJ2-5; D is perhaps TRBD2 (5 bases). The germline gives CDR1 SQVTM, CDR2 ANQGSEA. Trimming cost V 8 bases and J 11 bases, with 21 bases left between them. The CDR3 is made up of 12 amino acids. CDR3: CSLTPGYDEQYF. The CDR3 DNA reads TGCAGCCTCACTCCGGGGTACGATGAGCAGTACTTC.

This clonotype was observed a few times. The V call is TRBV12-3 or TRBV12-4, the J call TRBJ2-7, with D tentatively TRBD1 (6 bases). Gene TRBJ2-5 matches the end of the DNA better, so the J call may be wrong. The length of the CDR3 is 14 residues. The CDR3: CASSPGHEGGTQYF. DNA for the CDR3: TGTGCCAGCAGTCCGGGACACGAAGGGGGGACCCAGTACTTC.